What follows describes a single T cell receptor beta chain. Its cognate antigen is unknown. No conserved phenylalanine or tryptophan is present at the end of the CDR3, so a read error is the likely explanation. The sample belongs to a study of molecular identifiers for immune sequencing clone quantification. Study results and limitations: Barcode collisions between identical TCR molecules could shrink estimates of highly expanded clone sizes.

TCRdb used MiXCR to reprocess the PCR reads, holding one entry per CDR3 protein. The table includes more than 300,000 distinct CDR3 sequences, over 20% detected once. Germline-derived CDR1 and CDR2 are MNHEY and SVGEGT. There are 15 residues in the CDR3. V lost 7 bases to trimming and J lost 1 base; unmatched junction nucleotides: 7. Sequencing was performed on naive CD8+ T cells from blood, with Jurkat cell RNA spiked in. As for subset: FACS-sorted CD8+CD4-CCR7+CD45RA+ naive T cells. The TCR was taken from a human donor in good health. Some libraries in this study had Jurkat cell RNA spiked in. This sequence joins TRBV6-2 or TRBV6-3 and TRBJ2-5; 9 nucleotides line up with TRBD2. Here the CDR3 reads CASINSGRTQETQYS. The CDR3, as DNA: TGTGCCAGCATCAATAGCGGGAGAACCCAAGAGACCCAGTACTCC.